The 29 T cell receptor beta chains listed next were all sequenced from one sample in a study of T cell responses to AZD1222 COVID-19 vaccine. TCRdb's table, derived via immunoSEQ multiplex PCR, lists solely in-frame clones and lacks some. The sample lists 100,000 or so clones, around 76% occurring once. Sequencing used peripheral blood, obtained on day 0 of AZD1222 vaccination. The receptors here all came from an adult in good health.

J is TRBJ2-7 and V is TRBV4-1, with a possible D match to TRBD1 (6 bases). The CDR3 has 15 residues. V was cut by 2 bases and J by 0 bases, with 11 bases left in between. Germline V gives CDR1 MGHRA, CDR2 YSYEKL. CDR3 nucleotides: TGCGCCAGCAGCCAATCCGGGACAACCTCCTACGAGCAGTACTTC. Translated: CASSQSGTTSYEQYF.

The chain carries TRBV29-1 and TRBJ1-1; 12 bases match TRBD1. Germline V gene sequence: CDR1 SQVTM, CDR2 ANQGSEA. The CDR3 has 13 residues. The ends lost 5 bases at V and 7 bases at J; junction bases unmatched: 5. The CDR3 DNA reads as TGCAGCGTTCGGGACAGGGGGCTGGGTGAAGCTTTCTTT. Translation: CSVRDRGLGEAFF. Full variable domain (missing parts from reference TRBV29-1 and TRBJ1-1): SAVISQKPSRDICQRGTSLTIQCQVDSQVTMMFWYRQQPGQSLTLIATANQGSEATYESGFVIDKFPISRPNLTFSTLTVSNMSPEDSSIYLCSVRDRGLGEAFFGQGTRLTVV.

The chain is built from TRBV7-6 and TRBJ1-6, with D tentatively TRBD1 (5 bases). Germline values: CDR1 SGHVS, CDR2 FNYEAQ. The CDR3 has 14 amino acids. V gave up 3 bases and J gave up 9 bases, with 12 bases separating them. This chain's CDR3 is CASSLSGPSSPLHF. CDR3 nucleotide sequence: TGTGCCAGCAGCTTGTCGGGGCCAAGTTCACCCCTCCACTTT.

The chain is built from TRBV14 and TRBJ2-2; D could derive from TRBD1 or TRBD2 (5 bases each). Germline CDR1 and CDR2: SGHDN and FVKESK. Trimming cost V 4 bases and J 3 bases, with 6 bases left between them. This CDR3 comprises 13 residues. In nucleotides, the CDR3 is TGTGCCAGCAGCCGGGGGTACACCGGGGAGCTGTTTTTT. Encoded protein: CASSRGYTGELFF.

The genes are TRBV6-2 or TRBV6-3 and TRBJ1-1, with D hard to call. CDR3 size: 13 residues. V was clipped by 2 bases and J by 2 bases, with 6 bases between them. The V gene's germline CDR1 is MNHEY and CDR2 SVGEGT. CDR3 loop: CASSYTGNTEAFF. CDR3 in DNA: TGTGCCAGCAGTTACACCGGAAACACTGAAGCTTTCTTT.

This clone was observed a single time. The chain is built from TRBV5-1 and TRBJ2-1; 8 bases line up with TRBD2. The V gene end was trimmed by 3 bases and the J gene end by 8 bases; junction bases not matched to a gene: 7. Germline CDR1 is SGHRS and CDR2 is YFSETQ. This CDR3 is 14 amino acids long. CDR3 sequence (DNA): TGCGCCAGCAGCTCCAGATTTAGCGGGGATGAGCAGTTCTTC. As protein: CASSSRFSGDEQFF.

The chain recombines TRBV27 with TRBJ1-2; tentative D call: TRBD1 (5 bases). Trimming left V 5 bases short and J 7 bases short, with 14 bases between. CDR1 and CDR2 from the germline V gene are MNHEY and SMNVEV (reference sequence). The CDR3 totals 13 residues. The CDR3 DNA reads as TGTGCCAGCAGTCCCACGGGGGGTGGTGGCTACACCTTC. Its protein product is CASSPTGGGGYTF.

This chain uses TRBV7-2 with TRBJ1-6; 7 nucleotides line up with TRBD1. This CDR3 comprises 14 residues. Germline values: CDR1 SGHTA, CDR2 FQGNSA. V was clipped by 1 base and J by 9 bases; unmatched bases: 3. CDR3 residues: CASSLDRGGSPLHF. The DNA for the CDR3 is TGTGCCAGCAGCTTAGACAGGGGTGGTTCACCCCTCCACTTT.

The chain recombines TRBV6-2 or TRBV6-3 with TRBJ2-2, with a weak D call TRBD2 (6 bases). Trimming took 7 bases from V and 4 from J, leaving 19 bases between them. The CDR3 consists of 16 residues. CDR1 is MNHEY and CDR2 is SVGEGT in the germline V gene. In DNA form, the CDR3 reads TGTGCCAGCACTTATACCATTACTAGCATCACCGGGGAGCTGTTTTTT. Translated, it gives CASTYTITSITGELFF.

This rearrangement joins TRBV4-2 to TRBJ2-3; 7 bases agree with TRBD2. The trim removed 3 bases at V and 4 bases at J, leaving 16 bases unmatched. This CDR3 has 18 residues. The germline CDR1 and CDR2 sequences are LGHNA and YNFKEQ. CDR3 bases: TGTGCCAGCAGCCACTACCTTCGAACTAGCGACCGTTCAGATACGCAGTATTTT. Its protein product is CASSHYLRTSDRSDTQYF.

This chain joins TRBV7-9 and TRBJ2-1; D gene unclear. The V end was cut by 1 base, the J end by 6 bases, with 7 bases between. CDR1 and CDR2 (germline): SEHNR, FQNEAQ (reference sequence). The CDR3 spans 13 residues. CDR3 sequence (DNA): TGTGCCAGCAGCTTAGTGGGCGGCAATGAGCAGTTCTTC. This translates into CASSLVGGNEQFF.

In its sample, this clone was seen a few times. The CDR3 protein is CASSEGPNTEAFF. CDR3 coding DNA: TGTGCCAGCAGCGAGGGACCGAACACTGAAGCTTTCTTT. This chain links TRBV11-3 with TRBJ1-1; D might be TRBD1 (5 bases). The V gene's germline CDR1 is SGHNT and CDR2 YENEEA. V was clipped by 5 bases and J by 1 base, with 8 bases between them. The CDR3 consists of 13 residues.

V gene TRBV4-3 combines with J gene TRBJ2-2; the D gene is possibly TRBD1 (6 bases). Germline lookup yields CDR1 LGHNA and CDR2 YSLEER. The ends were cut back, 0 bases at V and 7 bases at J, with 15 bases in the middle. The CDR3 has 16 residues. CDR3 protein: CASSQDWTAVSGELFF. DNA for the CDR3: TGCGCCAGCAGCCAAGATTGGACAGCCGTGAGCGGGGAGCTGTTTTTT.

The rearrangement joins TRBV7-2 to TRBJ2-7; 8 nucleotides match TRBD1. Germline lookup yields CDR1 SGHTA and CDR2 FQGNSA. The V gene end was trimmed by 5 bases and the J gene end by 3 bases; junction bases not matched to a gene: 9. The CDR3 is 15 amino acids. CDR3 nucleotides: TGTGCCAGCAGCGTTGGACAGGGAACGATCTACGAGCAGTACTTC. Encoded protein: CASSVGQGTIYEQYF.

This rearrangement joins TRBV7-2 to TRBJ2-2; TRBD2 might be the D (5 bases). The V end was cut by 5 bases, the J end by 6 bases, with 10 bases between. This CDR3 has 13 amino acids. The V gene's germline CDR1 is SGHTA and CDR2 FQGNSA. CDR3 in amino acids: CASSGYGAGELFF. CDR3 nucleotide sequence: TGTGCCAGCAGCGGCTACGGGGCCGGGGAGCTGTTTTTT.

The J gene is TRBJ2-3, the V gene TRBV30; 9 positions match TRBD1. This CDR3 spans 13 amino acids. Germline trimming cut 7 bases from V and 8 bases from J; bases unmatched to any gene: 10. Germline V gives CDR1 GTSNPN, CDR2 SVGIG (reference sequence). CDR3 loop: CALESGQGGTQYF. For the CDR3, the DNA is TGTGCCTTGGAATCGGGACAGGGCGGTACGCAGTATTTT.

The table lists this clone with a count of one. The genes are TRBV5-1 and TRBJ2-3; maybe TRBD2 (5 bases). Germline V gives CDR1 SGHRS, CDR2 YFSETQ. The CDR3 totals 12 residues. V shed 5 bases and J shed 4 bases, with 8 bases lying between them. The CDR3 sequence is CASRDGADTQYF. The CDR3, as DNA: TGCGCCAGCAGGGACGGGGCAGATACGCAGTATTTT.

The V and J genes are TRBV5-4 and TRBJ2-6; D call uncertain. The CDR3 length is 18 residues. V lost 0 bases, J lost 0 bases, and 13 bases lay in between. Germline V CDR1 and CDR2: SGHNT, YYREEE (reference sequence). The CDR3 loop reads CASSLATRQSSGANVLTF. The DNA for the CDR3 is TGTGCCAGCAGCTTGGCAACTCGTCAGAGCTCTGGGGCCAACGTCCTGACTTTC.

The rearrangement links TRBV9 to TRBJ2-1; no definite D call. V was clipped by 4 bases and J by 3 bases, with 11 bases between them. Germline V gives CDR1 SGDLS, CDR2 YYNGEE. The CDR3 extends over 14 amino acids. This CDR3 reads CASSPQTVYNEQFF. The CDR3 DNA reads as TGTGCCAGCAGCCCCCAAACAGTCTACAATGAGCAGTTCTTC. Filled out from reference TRBV9 and TRBJ2-1, the complete variable domain reads DSGVTQTPKHLITATGQRVTLRCSPRSGDLSVYWYQQSLDQGLQFLIQYYNGEERAKGNILERFSAQQFPDLHSELNLSSLELGDSALYFCASSPQTVYNEQFFGPGTRLTVL.

V and J are TRBV7-9 and TRBJ1-2; 9 bases agree with TRBD1. This CDR3 contains 16 residues. Unmatched junction bases numbered 9, after V lost 1 base and J lost 6 bases. Germline CDR1 SEHNR, CDR2 FQNEAQ (reference sequence). The CDR3 is CASSLGFRDRVHGYTF. The CDR3 DNA reads TGTGCCAGCAGCTTAGGCTTCCGGGACAGGGTTCATGGCTACACCTTC.

This chain connects TRBV27 to TRBJ2-2, with D possibly TRBD2 on 5 matching bases. In germline, CDR1 is MNHEY, CDR2 SMNVEV (reference sequence). This CDR3 contains 17 residues. V dropped 4 bases and J dropped 7 bases, with 22 bases sitting between them. CDR3 coding DNA: TGTGCCAGCAGTTCAGACCCTCAAGCGGTCTGGGGCGGGGAGCTGTTTTTT. This gives the protein CASSSDPQAVWGGELFF.

In this sample, this clone turned up once. The chain has TRBV24-1 and TRBJ2-1; D is unresolved. Trimming shortened V by 4 bases and J by 4 bases, and 4 bases separated the two germline ends. This CDR3 comprises 12 residues. Germline assignment: CDR1 KGHDR and CDR2 SFDVKD. DNA of the CDR3: TGTGCCACCAGTGAAGGGTACAATGAGCAGTTCTTC. Translating it yields CATSEGYNEQFF.

The rearrangement links TRBV5-4 to TRBJ1-1; the D is unclear. Germline V gene data show CDR1 as SGHNT and CDR2 as YYREEE (reference sequence). The CDR3 runs 15 residues. The V end was cut by 4 bases, the J end by 1 base, with 14 bases between. In nucleotides, the CDR3 is TGTGCCAGCAGCACTCAAGGATTTAGGAACACTGAAGCTTTCTTT. Protein sequence: CASSTQGFRNTEAFF. The whole variable domain, filled in from reference TRBV5-4 and TRBJ1-1, reads ETGVTQSPTHLIKTRGQQVTLRCSSQSGHNTVSWYQQALGQGPQFIFQYYREEENGRGNFPPRFSGLQFPNYSSELNVNALELDDSALYLCASSTQGFRNTEAFFGQGTRLTVV.

J is TRBJ1-1 and V is TRBV27, with D tentatively TRBD1 (6 bases). Germline CDR1 is MNHEY and CDR2 is SMNVEV (reference sequence). V was clipped by 0 bases and J by 5 bases, with 13 bases between them. The CDR3 contains 15 residues. This CDR3 is CASSLSTKGGTEAFF. CDR3 nucleotides: TGTGCCAGCAGTTTATCGACAAAGGGGGGAACTGAAGCTTTCTTT.

The chain has TRBV6-5 and TRBJ2-5, with D perhaps matching TRBD2 (5 bases). The V and J ends lost 2 bases and 5 bases respectively, with 15 bases between them. The V gene's germline CDR1 is MNHEY and CDR2 SVGAGI. This CDR3 region has 15 residues. Here the CDR3 DNA reads TGTGCCAGCAGTTACGCGGTCATGGAGGTGGAGACCCAGTACTTC. It codes for CASSYAVMEVETQYF.

The chain couples TRBV19 to TRBJ1-2, with D uncertain. The CDR3 totals 15 residues. Germline lookup yields CDR1 LNHDA and CDR2 SQIVND (reference sequence). Trimming pared 3 bases from V and 4 bases from J, leaving 15 bases between. The CDR3: CASSINDGRLYGYTF. The CDR3 DNA reads as TGTGCCAGTAGTATTAATGATGGCAGACTCTATGGCTACACCTTC.

The gene calls are TRBV27 and TRBJ2-2; D is undetermined. Germline loops: CDR1 MNHEY, CDR2 SMNVEV (reference sequence). The ends were cut back, 4 bases at V and 5 bases at J, with 14 bases in the middle. The CDR3 has 15 amino acids. The CDR3, as DNA: TGTGCCAGCAGTTCCTACGATGAGTTTACCGGGGAGCTGTTTTTT. Its protein is CASSSYDEFTGELFF.

The genes are TRBV5-4 and TRBJ1-6, with 10 positions matching TRBD1. Germline lookup yields CDR1 SGHNT and CDR2 YYREEE (reference sequence). The CDR3 is 18 amino acids. V gave up 4 bases and J gave up 0 bases; unmatched junction bases: 7. CDR3 loop: CASSEGQGISSYNSPLHF. Written as DNA, the CDR3 is TGTGCCAGCAGCGAGGGACAGGGGATAAGCTCCTATAATTCACCCCTCCACTTT.

This clone has just a few counts. The V gene is TRBV6-5, the J gene TRBJ1-5, with D maybe TRBD1 (6 bases). The germline CDR1 and CDR2 sequences are MNHEY and SVGAGI. The V end was cut by 6 bases, the J end by 5 bases, with 17 bases between. The CDR3 sequence is 15 residues long. The CDR3 nucleotides read TGTGCCAGCAGCCAGATTCGGGACATGGATCAGCCCCAGCATTTT. It codes for CASSQIRDMDQPQHF.